This is a list of T cell receptor beta chains from one sample in a study of shared clonotypes between healthy human individuals. TCRdb keeps only in-frame clones here, not all; method: immunoSEQ multiplex PCR. The profile shows a few million clones, around nine tenths of them singletons. The sample taken for sequencing was naive CD4+ T cells sorted from blood. The receptor source for this set is a man aged 18 to 30 in good health. The CDR3 runs from the conserved cysteine through the conserved F or W. A D gene is named only where the DNA matches it firmly. A clone size is listed for some rows: how often the clone was seen (once, few, many), or a class if it is expanded.

size: .
V: TRBV30
D: .
length: 13
J: TRBJ2-5
DNA: TGTGCCTGGAGTGCGGGACGGCAAGAGACCCAGTACTTC
CDR3: CAWSAGRQETQYF

size: once
V: TRBV4-3
D: .
length: 14
J: TRBJ1-6
DNA: TGCGCCAGCAGCCAAGAGAAAATGAATTCACCCCTCCACTTT
CDR3: CASSQEKMNSPLHF

size: .
V: TRBV11-1
D: .
length: 13
J: TRBJ1-3
DNA: TGTGCCAGCAGCCCTATGTCTGGAAACACCATATATTTT
CDR3: CASSPMSGNTIYF

size: .
V: TRBV7-9
D: .
length: 13
J: TRBJ2-7
DNA: TGTGCCAGCAGCTTAGTTCAGCTTGGCGAGCAGTACTTC
CDR3: CASSLVQLGEQYF

size: .
V: TRBV5-6
D: TRBD1
length: 14
J: TRBJ1-1
DNA: TGTGCCAGCAGCCACGGGACAGCTAACCTTGAAGCTTTCTTT
CDR3: CASSHGTANLEAFF

size: .
V: TRBV5-1
D: .
length: 16
J: TRBJ2-3
DNA: TGCGCCAGCAGCTTGTCTGGGGGGCCGGGCACAGATACGCAGTATTTT
CDR3: CASSLSGGPGTDTQYF

size: .
V: TRBV5-1
D: TRBD1
length: 15
J: TRBJ2-7
DNA: TGCGCCAGCAGCTTTGGGGACAGGGGGCTTGTCGAGCAGTACTTC
CDR3: CASSFGDRGLVEQYF

size: .
V: TRBV28
D: .
length: 16
J: TRBJ1-2
DNA: TGTGCCAGCAGTTTAGCCGGGTTGGGGCGCCGCTATGGCTACACCTTC
CDR3: CASSLAGLGRRYGYTF

size: .
V: TRBV25-1
D: .
length: 15
J: TRBJ2-1
DNA: TGTGCCAGCAGACGAAGCGGGCCGAGATACAATGAGCAGTTCTTC
CDR3: CASRRSGPRYNEQFF

size: .
V: TRBV6-6
D: TRBD1
length: 12
J: TRBJ2-7
DNA: TGTGCCAGCAGCACGACAGGGGGCGAGAAGTACTTC
CDR3: CASSTTGGEKYF

size: .
V: TRBV5-4
D: TRBD1
length: 14
J: TRBJ2-7
DNA: TGTGCCAGCAGCCTACCGACAGGGACCTACGAGCAGTACTTC
CDR3: CASSLPTGTYEQYF

size: .
V: TRBV6-1
D: .
length: 12
J: TRBJ1-2
DNA: TGTGCCAGCGCGGCAGACTTCTATGGCTACACCTTC
CDR3: CASAADFYGYTF

size: .
V: TRBV30
D: TRBD1
length: 19
J: TRBJ1-2
DNA: TGTGCCTGGAGCCTTGGATTGAGGGCAGGGGGCGGCGTTTTGCGTGGCTACACCTTC
CDR3: CAWSLGLRAGGGVLRGYTF

size: .
V: TRBV2
D: TRBD1
length: 15
J: TRBJ1-1
DNA: TGTGCCAGCAGCGCGGGACAGGGAGGGAACACTGAAGCTTTCTTT
CDR3: CASSAGQGGNTEAFF

size: .
V: TRBV2
D: .
length: 14
J: TRBJ2-7
DNA: TGTGCCAGCAGTGCAACAGGGGCCGGGGGGGAGCAGTACTTC
CDR3: CASSATGAGGEQYF

size: .
V: TRBV7-2
D: .
length: 13
J: TRBJ1-6
DNA: TGTGCCAGCAGCCAATGGGTTGGTGGACCCCTCCACTTT
CDR3: CASSQWVGGPLHF

size: .
V: TRBV6-6
D: .
length: 14
J: TRBJ1-4
DNA: TGTGCCAGCAGCCATCGTGAGAGGGGAGAAAAACTGTTTTTT
CDR3: CASSHRERGEKLFF

size: .
V: TRBV19
D: .
length: 15
J: TRBJ2-7
DNA: TGTGCCAGTAGTATGCGCAGGGAAGCCTCCTACGAGCAGTACTTC
CDR3: CASSMRREASYEQYF

size: .
V: TRBV7-9
D: .
length: 18
J: TRBJ2-6
DNA: TGTGCCAGCAGCCAAGGGTGGGACCAACTCTCTGGGGCCAACGTCCTGACTTTC
CDR3: CASSQGWDQLSGANVLTF

size: .
V: TRBV7-8
D: .
length: 13
J: TRBJ2-3
DNA: TGTGCCAGCAGCTCCCAGGACTTACTGGCGCAGTATTTT
CDR3: CASSSQDLLAQYF

size: few
V: TRBV5-1
D: .
length: 14
J: TRBJ2-7
DNA: TGCGCCAGCAGCTTGCAAGGGGTCTCCTACGAGCAGTACTTC
CDR3: CASSLQGVSYEQYF

size: .
V: TRBV29-1
D: .
length: 12
J: TRBJ2-3
DNA: TGCAGCGTTGCAGGGATCACAGATACGCAGTATTTT
CDR3: CSVAGITDTQYF

size: .
V: TRBV7-9
D: .
length: 14
J: TRBJ2-7
DNA: TGTGCCAGTGGGGGCAGGCTGAATCCCTACGAGCAGTACTTC
CDR3: CASGGRLNPYEQYF

size: .
V: TRBV6-5
D: .
length: 13
J: TRBJ2-7
DNA: TGTGCCAGCAGTTTGGGACTGACCTACGAGCAGTACTTC
CDR3: CASSLGLTYEQYF

size: .
V: TRBV5-1
D: TRBD2
length: 15
J: TRBJ2-5
DNA: TGCGCCAGCAGCTTTGGTAGCGGGCAACAAGAGACCCAGTACTTC
CDR3: CASSFGSGQQETQYF

size: .
V: TRBV5-6
D: TRBD1
length: 14
J: TRBJ1-2
DNA: TGTGCCAGCAGCTCCGAGGGCAGGGGGGCTGGCTACACCTTC
CDR3: CASSSEGRGAGYTF

size: .
V: TRBV9
D: .
length: 15
J: TRBJ2-2
DNA: TGTGCCAGCAGCCCCCGATTACTAGTTACCGGGGAGCTGTTTTTT
CDR3: CASSPRLLVTGELFF

size: .
V: TRBV25-1
D: .
length: 14
J: TRBJ1-1
DNA: TGTGCCAGCAGTGAACAGGGCGGGAACACTGAAGCTTTCTTT
CDR3: CASSEQGGNTEAFF

size: .
V: TRBV18
D: .
length: 13
J: TRBJ1-1
DNA: TGTGCCAGCTCACCAGGGACCGAGGCCCGGGCTTTCTTT
CDR3: CASSPGTEARAFF

size: .
V: TRBV28
D: .
length: 14
J: TRBJ2-7
DNA: TGTGCCAGCAGAGGTGGCAGTATATCCTACGAGCAGTACTTC
CDR3: CASRGGSISYEQYF

size: .
V: TRBV5-5
D: .
length: 15
J: TRBJ1-4
DNA: TGTGCCAGCAGCTTGGCCGCGGTGAGCCGAGAAAAACTGTTTTTT
CDR3: CASSLAAVSREKLFF

size: .
V: TRBV7-2
D: .
length: 15
J: TRBJ1-2
DNA: TGTGCCAGCAGCTTAGGAGGGGTTGGGGACTATGGCTACACCTTC
CDR3: CASSLGGVGDYGYTF

size: .
V: TRBV7-9
D: TRBD1
length: 15
J: TRBJ1-2
DNA: TGTGCCACCCCATCGGACAGGCAGGGTGCCTATGGCTACACCTTC
CDR3: CATPSDRQGAYGYTF

size: .
V: TRBV11-2
D: .
length: 14
J: TRBJ2-1
DNA: TGTGCCAGCAGCTTAGCGGAGGCAAGTCATGAGCAGTTCTTC
CDR3: CASSLAEASHEQFF

size: .
V: TRBV6-4
D: TRBD1
length: 15
J: TRBJ1-1
DNA: TGTGCCAGCAGGAAAGACAGGGGGCTGAACACTGAAGCTTTCTTT
CDR3: CASRKDRGLNTEAFF

size: .
V: TRBV20-1
D: .
length: 11
J: TRBJ2-1
DNA: TGCAGTGCATGCCCAGGAGATGAGCAGTTCTTC
CDR3: CSACPGDEQFF

size: few
V: TRBV5-1
D: .
length: 14
J: TRBJ2-3
DNA: TGCGCCAGCAGCTTGGGAGGGGCTGGAGATACGCAGTATTTT
CDR3: CASSLGGAGDTQYF

size: .
V: TRBV5-1
D: .
length: 15
J: TRBJ2-7
DNA: TGCGCCAGCAGCTTGAGCTTGACAGGTTCCTACGAGCAGTACTTC
CDR3: CASSLSLTGSYEQYF

size: .
V: TRBV7-6
D: .
length: 15
J: TRBJ1-3
DNA: TGTGCCAGCAGCTTAGGACCCGGCTCTGGAAACACCATATATTTT
CDR3: CASSLGPGSGNTIYF

size: .
V: TRBV6-5
D: .
length: 13
J: TRBJ1-2
DNA: TGTGCCAGCAGCGGGGGTGGAAGGCATGGCTACACCTTC
CDR3: CASSGGGRHGYTF

size: .
V: TRBV5-1
D: .
length: 15
J: TRBJ2-5
DNA: TGCGCCAGCAGCTTGCGAACAGATCGACAAGAGACCCAGTACTTC
CDR3: CASSLRTDRQETQYF

size: .
V: TRBV27
D: TRBD1
length: 16
J: TRBJ2-7
DNA: TGTGCCAGCAGTCAAGGGACAGGGGGTAAGACCTACGAGCAGTACTTC
CDR3: CASSQGTGGKTYEQYF

size: .
V: TRBV5-6
D: TRBD1
length: 15
J: TRBJ2-5
DNA: TGTGCCAGCAGCTTGGTGGACAGGTCTCAAGAGACCCAGTACTTC
CDR3: CASSLVDRSQETQYF

size: .
V: TRBV10-3
D: TRBD1
length: 14
J: TRBJ1-6
DNA: TGTGCCATCAGTGGGGGGACAGTAGGTTCACCCCTCCACTTT
CDR3: CAISGGTVGSPLHF

size: once
V: TRBV5-1
D: .
length: 13
J: TRBJ2-7
DNA: TGCGCCAGCGATCCCGAGGACCCCTACGAGCAGTACTTC
CDR3: CASDPEDPYEQYF

size: .
V: TRBV5-1
D: .
length: 11
J: TRBJ2-3
DNA: TGCGCCAGCCGAGTGGTCGATACGCAGTATTTT
CDR3: CASRVVDTQYF

size: .
V: TRBV15
D: .
length: 12
J: TRBJ2-7
DNA: TGTGCCACCAGCAGAGTAAATTACGAGCAGTACTTC
CDR3: CATSRVNYEQYF

size: .
V: TRBV30
D: .
length: 13
J: TRBJ2-5
DNA: TGTGCCTGGAGTGTCGAGGACCAAGAGACCCAGTACTTC
CDR3: CAWSVEDQETQYF

size: .
V: TRBV7-6
D: .
length: 16
J: TRBJ1-3
DNA: TGTGCCAGCAGCCCCTCGCCGGGACCATCTGGAAACACCATATATTTT
CDR3: CASSPSPGPSGNTIYF